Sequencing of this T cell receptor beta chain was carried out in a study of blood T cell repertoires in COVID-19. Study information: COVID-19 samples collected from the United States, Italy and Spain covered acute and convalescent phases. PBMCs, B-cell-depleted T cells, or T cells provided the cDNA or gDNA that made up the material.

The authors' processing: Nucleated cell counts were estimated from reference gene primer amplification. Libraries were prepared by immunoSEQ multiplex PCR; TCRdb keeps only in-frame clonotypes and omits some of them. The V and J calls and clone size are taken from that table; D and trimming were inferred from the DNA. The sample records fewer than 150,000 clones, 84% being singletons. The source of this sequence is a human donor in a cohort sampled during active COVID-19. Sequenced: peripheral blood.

CDR3 loop: CASSLRLAGTDTQYF. The CDR3 coding sequence is TGTGCCAGCAGCTTAAGGCTAGCGGGGACAGATACGCAGTATTTT. The rearrangement uses TRBV7-6 and TRBJ2-3; 9 bases agree with TRBD2. Losses at the gene ends were 2 bases for V and 3 bases for J; bases not matched to a gene: 3. The CDR3 loop spans 15 amino acids. Germline V gives CDR1 SGHVS, CDR2 FNYEAQ.